This T cell receptor beta chain was captured in a study of CXCR3-negative and CXCR3-positive naive CD8 T cells. General study findings and limits: Researchers reported similar TRBV-TRBJ usage in naive CXCR3-negative and CXCR3-positive cells, though memory differed. Hydrophobicity of TRB CDR3s was greater in CXCR3-positive naive cells than in CXCR3-negative naive cells.

Per germline, CDR1 SEHNR and CDR2 FQNEAQ (reference sequence). CDR3 size: 13 residues. UMI-labeled TRB cDNA libraries were prepared by 5' RACE. From the 5' RACE reads, TCRdb lists one entry per CDR3 protein and no DNA. This repertoire includes some 130,000 distinct CDR3 sequences. About this clonotype itself: Its specificity is not known.

V and J are TRBV7-9 and TRBJ2-1; TCRdb designates TRBD2, a call that cannot be tested without DNA. This clonotype was sampled from a human donor in good health. Some clones in this sample may be carry-over from other donors' samples. What was sequenced was naive CXCR3+ CD8+ T cells from blood. Subset in this sample: CD45RO-CCR7+CD27+CD95- naive CD8+ T cells expressing CXCR3 (TNR3+). The chain's CDR3 is CASSSGGPHEQFF.